The rows below give T cell receptor beta chains drawn from one sample of a study of beta chain features in type 1 diabetes. Sequencing used immunoSEQ multiplex PCR; TCRdb keeps in-frame clones, though not all of them. The profile covers about 900,000 clones, with roughly 15% appearing a single time and around 0.02% taken by the ten largest. Input material: naive CD4+ T cells from blood. These receptors all stem from a woman between 18 and 29 years old in good health. Both conserved end residues are part of each CDR3. The D gene is left open where the match is weak.

v_gene	d_gene	j_gene	CDR3aa
TRBV7-8	.	TRBJ2-3	CASSGLFSEWDTQYF
TRBV28	.	TRBJ2-1	CASRGGTAGIYNEQFF
TRBV29-1	.	TRBJ2-1	CSVGLRYNEQFF
TRBV28	TRBD1	TRBJ2-3	CRTGQGGTDTQYF
TRBV10-3	TRBD2	TRBJ2-2	CAIRGRADTGELFF
TRBV4-3	.	TRBJ1-2	CASSQDLSRNYGHTF
TRBV7-2	.	TRBJ2-1	CASSLSGRVDEQFF
TRBV20-1	.	TRBJ1-2	CSARDPGGYTF
TRBV6-6	.	TRBJ2-5	CASSYRSQETQYF
TRBV9	.	TRBJ2-3	CASNALSRDADTQYF
TRBV28	.	TRBJ2-5	CASSFPLEAPQETQYF